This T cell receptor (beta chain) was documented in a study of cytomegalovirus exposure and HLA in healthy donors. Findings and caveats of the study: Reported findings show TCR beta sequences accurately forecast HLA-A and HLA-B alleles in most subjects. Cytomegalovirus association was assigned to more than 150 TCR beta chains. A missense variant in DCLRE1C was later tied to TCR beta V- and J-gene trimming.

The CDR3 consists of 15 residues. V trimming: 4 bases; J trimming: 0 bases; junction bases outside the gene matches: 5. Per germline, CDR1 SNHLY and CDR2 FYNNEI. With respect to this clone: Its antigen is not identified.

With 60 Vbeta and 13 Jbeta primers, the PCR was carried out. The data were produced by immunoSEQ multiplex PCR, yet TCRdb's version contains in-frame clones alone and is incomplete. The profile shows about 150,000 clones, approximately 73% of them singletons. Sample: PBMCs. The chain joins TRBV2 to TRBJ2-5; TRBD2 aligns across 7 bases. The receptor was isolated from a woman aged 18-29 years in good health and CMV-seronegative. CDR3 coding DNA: TGTGCCAGCAGTGCGGTGCGGGGGAACCAAGAGACCCAGTACTTC. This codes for CASSAVRGNQETQYF.